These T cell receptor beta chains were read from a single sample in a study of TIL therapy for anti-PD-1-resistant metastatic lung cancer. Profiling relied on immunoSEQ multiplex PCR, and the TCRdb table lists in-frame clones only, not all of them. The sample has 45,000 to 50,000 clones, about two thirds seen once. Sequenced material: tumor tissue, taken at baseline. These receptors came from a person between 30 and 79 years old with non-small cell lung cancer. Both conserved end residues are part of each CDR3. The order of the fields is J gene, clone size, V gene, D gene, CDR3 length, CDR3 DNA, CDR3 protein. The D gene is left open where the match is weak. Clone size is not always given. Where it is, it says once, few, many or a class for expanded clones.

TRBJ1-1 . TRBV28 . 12 TGTGCCAGCAGTTTTTGGGGGGCAGAAGCTTTCTTT CASSFWGAEAFF
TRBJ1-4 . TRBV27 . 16 TGTGCCAGCAGTTTAATAGGGTTCCAGGGAGGGGAAAAACTGTTTTTT CASSLIGFQGGEKLFF
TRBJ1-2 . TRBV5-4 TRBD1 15 TGTGCCAGCAGCGGGGGGACAGGCAATATGTATGGCTACACCTTC CASSGGTGNMYGYTF
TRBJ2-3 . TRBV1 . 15 TGCACCAGCAGCCAAGATTTAGGGGAGCAAGATACGCAGTATTTT CTSSQDLGEQDTQYF
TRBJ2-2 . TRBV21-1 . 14 TGTGCCAGCAGCAAAGTTGGTAGGTCCGGGGAGCTGTTTTTT CASSKVGRSGELFF
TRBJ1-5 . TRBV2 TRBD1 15 TGTGCCAGCAGGGGGACAGGGGGCGATACGATGCCCCAGCATTTT CASRGTGGDTMPQHF
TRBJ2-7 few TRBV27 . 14 TGTGCCAGCAGTTTCGGGGGAAGAGACACCGAGCAGTACTTC CASSFGGRDTEQYF
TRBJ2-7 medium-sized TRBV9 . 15 TGTGCCAGCAGCGTAGATTTGGGGGGGCGTCGCGAGCAGTACTTC CASSVDLGGRREQYF
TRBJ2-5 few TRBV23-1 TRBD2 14 TGCGCCAGCAGTCAAGGGCTAGCGGTCGTCACCCAGTACTTC CASSQGLAVVTQYF
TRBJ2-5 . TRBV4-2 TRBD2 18 TGTGCCAGCAGCCAAAGCGGAAGCGGGACTAGTAAAGGGGAGACCCAGTACTTC CASSQSGSGTSKGETQYF
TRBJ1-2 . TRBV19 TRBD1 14 TGTGCCAGTAGTCCCGGACAGGGGGACTATGGCTACACCTTC CASSPGQGDYGYTF
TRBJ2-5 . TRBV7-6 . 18 TGTGCCAGCAGCTTAGAAGTAGCCACCCCCCTCCGACAAGAGACCCAGTACTTC CASSLEVATPLRQETQYF
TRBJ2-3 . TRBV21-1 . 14 TGTGCCAGCAGCAAATTATCTTCGGGCGATACGCAGTATTTT CASSKLSSGDTQYF
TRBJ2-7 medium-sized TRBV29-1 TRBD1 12 TGCAGCGCCAGACAGGGGGCGGAGGAGCAGTACTTC CSARQGAEEQYF
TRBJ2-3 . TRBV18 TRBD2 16 TGTGCCAGCTCCGCTATCCTGAAGCGGGAGTCAGATACGCAGTATTTT CASSAILKRESDTQYF